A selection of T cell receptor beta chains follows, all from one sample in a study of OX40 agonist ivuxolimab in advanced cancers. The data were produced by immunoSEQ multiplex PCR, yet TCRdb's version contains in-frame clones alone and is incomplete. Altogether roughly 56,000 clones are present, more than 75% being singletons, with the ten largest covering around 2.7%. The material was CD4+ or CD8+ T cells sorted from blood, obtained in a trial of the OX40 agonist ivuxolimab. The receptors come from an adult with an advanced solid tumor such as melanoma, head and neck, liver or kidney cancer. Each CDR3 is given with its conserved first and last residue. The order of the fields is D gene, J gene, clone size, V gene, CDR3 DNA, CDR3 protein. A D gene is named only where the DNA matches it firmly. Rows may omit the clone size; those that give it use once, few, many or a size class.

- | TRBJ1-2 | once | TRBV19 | TGTGCCAGTAGTATCGGCCGCATCTATGGCTACACCTTC | CASSIGRIYGYTF
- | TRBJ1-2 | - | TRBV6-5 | TGTGCCAGCAGTTACTCATCCGGTGTCTATGGCTACACCTTC | CASSYSSGVYGYTF
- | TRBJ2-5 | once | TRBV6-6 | TGTGCCAGCAATCCATCGGGGCGGGCGGAGACCCAGTACTTC | CASNPSGRAETQYF
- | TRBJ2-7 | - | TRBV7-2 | TGTGCCAGCAGCTTAGGTGCCAGGGATTACGAGCAGTACTTC | CASSLGARDYEQYF
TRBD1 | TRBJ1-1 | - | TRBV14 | TGTGCCAGCAGCCGGGGCCCTCCGGGACAGGGGGCGGATTGGTTGAGGACTGAAGCTTTCTTT | CASSRGPPGQGADWLRTEAFF
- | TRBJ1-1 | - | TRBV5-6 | TGTGCCAGCAGCTTGGAGGGGGGCAACACTGAAGCTTTCTTT | CASSLEGGNTEAFF
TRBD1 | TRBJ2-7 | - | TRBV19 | TGTGCCAGTACCGAGACAGGGAGCGACGAGCAGTACTTC | CASTETGSDEQYF
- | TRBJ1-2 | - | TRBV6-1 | TGTGCCAGCAGTGTCCGAAAGGGCTATGGCTACACCTTC | CASSVRKGYGYTF
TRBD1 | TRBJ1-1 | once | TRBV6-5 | TGTGCCAGCAGTTTTGACAGGGTAGGGACTGAAGCTTTCTTT | CASSFDRVGTEAFF
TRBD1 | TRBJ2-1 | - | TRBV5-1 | TGCGCCAGCAGCGGGGACAGTTACAATGAGCAGTTCTTC | CASSGDSYNEQFF
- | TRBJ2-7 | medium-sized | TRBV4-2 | TGTGCCAGCAGCCGCTCGAACAAAGCCTACGAGCAGTACTTC | CASSRSNKAYEQYF
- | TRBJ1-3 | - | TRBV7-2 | TGTGCCAGCACCCCGGCAGGGCTGGGTGAACCTGGAAACACCATATATTTT | CASTPAGLGEPGNTIYF
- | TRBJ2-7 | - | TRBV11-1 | TGTGCCAGCAGCTCTCCGGGCAGCTACGAGCAGTACTTC | CASSSPGSYEQYF
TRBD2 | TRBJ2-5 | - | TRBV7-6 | TGTGCCAGCAGCCCGAGACTAGCGGGGGCCGGCGAGACCCAGTACTTC | CASSPRLAGAGETQYF
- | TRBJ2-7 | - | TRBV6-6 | TGTGCCAGCAGTTACTCGGGGTACGGCGTTGAGCAGTACTTC | CASSYSGYGVEQYF
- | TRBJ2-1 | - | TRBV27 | TGTGCCAGCAGTCTCCGTTCAGGGGAAAGGGTGGCCTACAATGAGCAGTTCTTC | CASSLRSGERVAYNEQFF
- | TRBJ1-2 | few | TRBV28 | TGTGCCAGCACAGGCAGGGTGGATGGCTACACCTTC | CASTGRVDGYTF
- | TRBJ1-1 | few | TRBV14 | TGTGCCAGCAGCCAGGTTTCGACTGAAGCTTTCTTT | CASSQVSTEAFF
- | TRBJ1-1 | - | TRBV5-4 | TGTGCCAGCAGCTTGGGGAGTGGTTTCACTGAAGCTTTCTTT | CASSLGSGFTEAFF
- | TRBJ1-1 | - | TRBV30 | TGTGCCTGGAGACAACTGACGAGGGGCGGTGAAGCTTTCTTT | CAWRQLTRGGEAFF
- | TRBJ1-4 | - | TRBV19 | TGTGCCAGTAGTATAGAGATAAATGAAAAACTGTTTTTT | CASSIEINEKLFF
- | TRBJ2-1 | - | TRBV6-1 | TGTGCCAGCAGTGAATTTGGGACCTCCCTTACCTACAATGAGCAGTTCTTC | CASSEFGTSLTYNEQFF
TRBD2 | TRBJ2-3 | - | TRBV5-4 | TGTGCCAGCAGCTTACCGGGACTAGCGGGGGGGCCCGGCACAGATACGCAGTATTTT | CASSLPGLAGGPGTDTQYF
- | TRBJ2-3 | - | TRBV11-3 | TGTGCCAGCAGCCCAGGGGGGCAGGGGACAGATACGCAGTATTTT | CASSPGGQGTDTQYF
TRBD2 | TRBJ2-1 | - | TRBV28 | TGTGCCAGCAGTTTTCCCGGGACTAGCCTCAATGAGCAGTTCTTC | CASSFPGTSLNEQFF
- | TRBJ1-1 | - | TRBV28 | TGTGCCAGCAGTTTATGGGAGAACTTGAACACTGAAGCTTTCTTT | CASSLWENLNTEAFF
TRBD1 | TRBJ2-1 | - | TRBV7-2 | TGTGCCAGCAGCTCGACAGGGTGGGGGCCCTACAATGAGCAGTTCTTC | CASSSTGWGPYNEQFF
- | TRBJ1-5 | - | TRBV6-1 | TGTGCCAGCAGTGATATCGGGGGCGGTCAGCCCCAGCATTTT | CASSDIGGGQPQHF
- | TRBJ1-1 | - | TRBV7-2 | TGTGCCAGCAGCTCCTCGGTTTGGAACACTGAAGCTTTCTTT | CASSSSVWNTEAFF
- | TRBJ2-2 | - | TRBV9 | TGTGCCAGCAGCCCACAGGCGAACACCGGGGAGCTGTTTTTT | CASSPQANTGELFF
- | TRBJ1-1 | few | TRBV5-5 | TGTGCCAGCAGCTTGGCAGTTCTGTCTCCTGAAGCTTTCTTT | CASSLAVLSPEAFF
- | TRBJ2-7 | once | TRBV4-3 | TGCGCCAGCAGCCAAGACAGGCTTTACCCCTACGAGCAGTACTTC | CASSQDRLYPYEQYF
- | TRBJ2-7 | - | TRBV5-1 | TGCGCCAGCAGCTCCTACTACGAGCAGTACTTC | CASSSYYEQYF
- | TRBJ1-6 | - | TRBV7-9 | TGTGCCAGCAGCTTAGAGGTAGCAAATTCACCCCTCCACTTT | CASSLEVANSPLHF
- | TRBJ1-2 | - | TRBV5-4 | TGTGCCAGCAGCTTGGGTGATAGGGGAGGCTATGGCTACACCTTC | CASSLGDRGGYGYTF
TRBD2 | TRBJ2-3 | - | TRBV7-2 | TGTGCCAGCAGCTTATCGTTAGCGGGGAACACAGATACGCAGTATTTT | CASSLSLAGNTDTQYF
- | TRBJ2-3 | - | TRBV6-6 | TGTGCCAGCAGTCTACAGGGAACTGGCACAGATACGCAGTATTTT | CASSLQGTGTDTQYF
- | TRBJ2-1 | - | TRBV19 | TGTGCCAGTAGTACCCGGGGGGCGTCCTACAATGAGCAGTTCTTC | CASSTRGASYNEQFF
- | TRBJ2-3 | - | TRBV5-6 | TGTGCCAGCAGCTTGGTGGTTTTAGATACGCAGTATTTT | CASSLVVLDTQYF
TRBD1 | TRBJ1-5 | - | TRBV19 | TGTGCCAGTAGTATTCAGGGGGATCAGCCCCAGCATTTT | CASSIQGDQPQHF
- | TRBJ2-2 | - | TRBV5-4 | TGTGCCAGCAGCTTGGCTCATGGGGCCGGGGAGCTGTTTTTT | CASSLAHGAGELFF
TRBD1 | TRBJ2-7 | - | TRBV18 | TGTGCCAGCTCCGCCCCGGACAGGCCCACCTACGAGCAGTACTTC | CASSAPDRPTYEQYF
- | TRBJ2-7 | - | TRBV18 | TGTGCCAGCTCACCAGTCGAAAATGACGAGCAGTACTTC | CASSPVENDEQYF
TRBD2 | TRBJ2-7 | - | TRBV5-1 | TGCGCCAGCAGCTTGGAGCTAGCGGGGGGGCGGGAGCAGTACTTC | CASSLELAGGREQYF
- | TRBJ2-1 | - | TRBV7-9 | TGTGCCAGCAGCACATGGACTGTTTACAATGAGCAGTTCTTC | CASSTWTVYNEQFF
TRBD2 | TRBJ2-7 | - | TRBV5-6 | TGTGCCAGCAGCTTGGAAGGGAGGGTCCACGAGCAGTACTTC | CASSLEGRVHEQYF
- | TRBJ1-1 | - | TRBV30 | TGTGCCTGGAGTAAGGAGTTCCTGGCTGAAGCTTTCTTT | CAWSKEFLAEAFF
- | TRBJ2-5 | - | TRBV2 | TGTGCCAGCAGTGTGGACATCCAAGAGACCCAGTACTTC | CASSVDIQETQYF
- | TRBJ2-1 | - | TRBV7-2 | TGTGCCAGCAGCTCCCCCTACAATGAGCAGTTCTTC | CASSSPYNEQFF
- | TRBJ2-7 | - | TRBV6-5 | TGTGCCAGCAGTTATGCAGCAGGGGTTCGGTACGAGCAGTACTTC | CASSYAAGVRYEQYF
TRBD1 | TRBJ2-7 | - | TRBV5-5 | TGTGCCAGCAGCTTGGGGACAGGGCTAACCTACGAGCAGTACTTC | CASSLGTGLTYEQYF